This TCR beta chain came from a study of blood T cells in healthy people across ages. General study results and limits: Estimated diversity across one million T cells was deemed an underestimate. Older age went with lower TCR beta diversity per million T cells, in a roughly linear way.

The donors, healthy Caucasians from Russia, were aged about 6 to 95. With 7 bases clipped from V and 2 bases from J, the junction kept 11 bases outside the gene matches. This CDR3 comprises 14 residues. CDR1 and CDR2 (germline): DFQATT, SNEGSKA (reference sequence). To note about this clonotype: What it binds is unknown.

Using a J-beta primer mix together with a sample-barcoded 5' primer, a second PCR was run for roughly 6 to 12 cycles. TCRdb itself ran the 5' RACE reads through MiXCR, one entry per CDR3 protein. The sample includes 800,000 to 900,000 distinct CDR3 sequences, approximately 65% of them seen just once. The chain has TRBV20-1 and TRBJ2-7; TRBD2 matches 7 bases. This TCR derives from a man aged 25 to 40 in good health. Sequencing was carried out using blood. CDR3 sequence reads: CSVHPPGLPYEQYF. The CDR3 DNA sequence: TGCAGTGTCCACCCTCCGGGACTACCCTACGAGCAGTACTTC.